A selection of T cell receptor beta chains follows, all from one sample in a study of blood T cell repertoires in COVID-19. Data came from immunoSEQ multiplex PCR; TCRdb stores just in-frame clones and leaves some out. The sample contains 400,000 to 500,000 clones, roughly 90% of which appear only once. Sequenced sample: PBMCs or T cells enriched from blood (not recorded which). The receptors originated from a middle-aged woman who had recovered from COVID-19. CDR3s include the opening cysteine and the closing phenylalanine or tryptophan. The D gene is left open where the match is weak. Part of the rows lack a size; the others show once, few, many or a class for expanded clones.

TRBD1 | TRBJ1-5 | . | TRBV10-3 | TGTGCCATCGGGGGACAGAGCAATCAGCCCCAGCATTTT | CAIGGQSNQPQHF
. | TRBJ2-3 | . | TRBV28 | TGTGCCACAAGCCCGCAAGATACGCAGTATTTT | CATSPQDTQYF
TRBD1 | TRBJ1-1 | . | TRBV10-3 | TGTGCCATCAGAATAGACAGGGACACTGAAGCTTTCTTT | CAIRIDRDTEAFF
. | TRBJ1-3 | . | TRBV12-3/TRBV12-4 | TGTGCCAGCTCGGTATCTGGAAACACCATATATTTT | CASSVSGNTIYF
TRBD1 | TRBJ1-1 | . | TRBV11-2 | TGTGCCAGCAGCTCTGGGACAGCGAACACTGAAGCTTTCTTT | CASSSGTANTEAFF
. | TRBJ2-5 | . | TRBV15 | TGTGCCACCAGCAGAGATAGAGGAGTTCAAGAGACCCAGTACTTC | CATSRDRGVQETQYF
TRBD1 | TRBJ1-2 | . | TRBV5-1 | TGCGCCAGCAGCTTGGAGACAGGGGTTAACTATGGCTACACCTTC | CASSLETGVNYGYTF
TRBD1 | TRBJ1-2 | . | TRBV6-5 | TGTGCCAGCAGTTACCCGACAGGGGGGAGCTATGGCTACACCTTC | CASSYPTGGSYGYTF
. | TRBJ2-1 | few | TRBV1 | TGCACCAGCAGCCAAGGAACGGGACTAGAAATCGATGGTGAGCAGTTCTTC | CTSSQGTGLEIDGEQFF
. | TRBJ2-1 | . | TRBV12-5 | TGTGCTAGTGGGAATTTAGGAGGTGGCTATGAGCAGTTCTTC | CASGNLGGGYEQFF
. | TRBJ2-3 | few | TRBV12-2 | TGTGCAAGTCGCCCAACTAGCGGGAGATCCACAGATACGCAGTATTTT | CASRPTSGRSTDTQYF
. | TRBJ1-4 | . | TRBV5-6 | TGTGCCAGCAGCGACAGAGTAACTAATGAAAAACTGTTTTTT | CASSDRVTNEKLFF
. | TRBJ1-2 | once | TRBV11-3 | TGTGCCAGCAGCTTCAACATCAACTATGGCTACACCTTC | CASSFNINYGYTF
. | TRBJ1-5 | few | TRBV4-2 | TGTGCCAGCAGCCGAGGGTTTGAGCCCCAGCATTTT | CASSRGFEPQHF
. | TRBJ2-7 | . | TRBV27 | TGTGCCAGCAGCCCCATCGGAGGCCGGGAGTACTTC | CASSPIGGREYF
TRBD1 | TRBJ2-5 | . | TRBV7-9 | TGTGCCAGCAGTCCTGGACAGGGGGCTGGCCAAGAGACCCAGTACTTC | CASSPGQGAGQETQYF
. | TRBJ1-3 | . | TRBV7-9 | TGTGCCAGCAGCCCTTCCCTCAGATTTTCCTCTGGAAACACCATATATTTT | CASSPSLRFSSGNTIYF
. | TRBJ1-1 | . | TRBV27 | TGTGCCAGCAGTTTCAGGGGTTACATGAACACTGAAGCTTTCTTT | CASSFRGYMNTEAFF
. | TRBJ2-5 | . | TRBV24-1 | TGTGCCACCAGTGAAGGGAGTCGGGAGACCCAGTACTTC | CATSEGSRETQYF
TRBD2 | TRBJ2-2 | . | TRBV7-9 | TGTGCCAGCAGCTTAATAGCGGGACCAACCGGGGAGCTGTTTTTT | CASSLIAGPTGELFF
. | TRBJ1-2 | . | TRBV7-9 | TGTGCCTCCAGGGAAGGGAACTATGGCTACACCTTC | CASREGNYGYTF
. | TRBJ2-7 | . | TRBV21-1 | TGTGCCAGCAGCAAAAGGCCGACCGGGACTAGCGGGAACTCCTACGAGCAGTACTTC | CASSKRPTGTSGNSYEQYF
. | TRBJ1-1 | . | TRBV20-1 | TGCAGTGCTAGATCCCTCGTAGCTTTCTTT | CSARSLVAFF
TRBD1 | TRBJ1-2 | . | TRBV6-2/TRBV6-3 | TGTGCCAGCAGTCAAGGACAGGGGAACTACACCTTC | CASSQGQGNYTF
. | TRBJ2-7 | . | TRBV5-1 | TGCGCCAGCAGCTCAGCAACAGGGACGGGGGAGCAGTACTTC | CASSSATGTGEQYF
. | TRBJ1-1 | . | TRBV29-1 | TGCAGCGTTAACAGGGACATGAACACTGAAGCTTTCTTT | CSVNRDMNTEAFF
. | TRBJ2-1 | . | TRBV7-9 | TGTGCCAGCAGCTTAGTGAGTAGCAACAATGAGCAGTTCTTC | CASSLVSSNNEQFF
. | TRBJ2-7 | . | TRBV7-2 | TGTGCCAGCAGCTTAACGGGGTTCAGCTCCTACGAGCAGTACTTC | CASSLTGFSSYEQYF
. | TRBJ1-2 | . | TRBV15 | TGTGCCACCAGCAGAGAGGCAGGGTCCTATGGCTACACCTTC | CATSREAGSYGYTF
. | TRBJ2-5 | . | TRBV12-3/TRBV12-4 | TGTGCCAGCAGTTTATTCGGAGAGACCCAGTACTTC | CASSLFGETQYF
. | TRBJ1-3 | few | TRBV4-1 | TGCGCCAGCAGCCAAGTCGCGCGGGGGCGAGGAAACACCATATATTTT | CASSQVARGRGNTIYF
TRBD2 | TRBJ2-1 | once | TRBV6-5 | TGTGCCAGCAGCCCGGGACTAGCGGGAGACGATGAGCAGTTCTTC | CASSPGLAGDDEQFF
TRBD1 | TRBJ1-3 | . | TRBV19 | TGTGCCAGTAGTATAACCCACAGGGGCCCAGGAAACACCATATATTTT | CASSITHRGPGNTIYF
. | TRBJ1-2 | . | TRBV4-1 | TGCGCCAGCAGCCAAGGAGGCAGGGTAGGCTACACCTTC | CASSQGGRVGYTF
. | TRBJ2-2 | . | TRBV4-1 | TGCGCCAGCAGCCAAGATGGCTTGAACACCGGGGAGCTGTTTTTT | CASSQDGLNTGELFF
. | TRBJ2-3 | . | TRBV15 | TGTGCCACCAGCAGCCCCAGGGGAGATACGCAGTATTTT | CATSSPRGDTQYF
TRBD2 | TRBJ2-1 | . | TRBV3-1/TRBV3-2 | TGTGCCAGCAGCCAAGACGGGACTAGGTACAATGAGCAGTTCTTC | CASSQDGTRYNEQFF
. | TRBJ1-2 | . | TRBV19 | TGTGCCAGTAGGGACTTTAACTATGGCTACACCTTC | CASRDFNYGYTF
. | TRBJ2-1 | . | TRBV7-9 | TGTGCCTCCCTAGGGGATGAGCAGTTCTTC | CASLGDEQFF
. | TRBJ2-3 | . | TRBV9 | TGTGCCAGCAGCGTACGTGGGGGCGGAAAAGGAGATACGCAGTATTTT | CASSVRGGGKGDTQYF
. | TRBJ2-1 | once | TRBV13 | TGTGCCAGCGCCAGGGCTTCCGACAATGAGCAGTTCTTC | CASARASDNEQFF
. | TRBJ1-1 | . | TRBV13 | TGTGCCAGCAGCTCGGACAAGAACACTGAAGCTTTCTTT | CASSSDKNTEAFF
. | TRBJ2-7 | . | TRBV9 | TGTGCCAGCAGCCCCCAGGGTTACGAGCAGTACTTC | CASSPQGYEQYF
. | TRBJ2-5 | . | TRBV29-1 | TGCAGCGTTGGGGGAGGTAACCTTCAAGAGACCCAGTACTTC | CSVGGGNLQETQYF
TRBD2 | TRBJ2-3 | . | TRBV11-3 | TGTGCCAGCAGCTTTCGTAGCGGGAGGGCCAAAGATACGCAGTATTTT | CASSFRSGRAKDTQYF
. | TRBJ1-1 | few | TRBV7-9 | TGTGCCAGCAGCTTGCGGGGGGCGAACACTGAAGCTTTCTTT | CASSLRGANTEAFF
. | TRBJ1-2 | . | TRBV7-8 | TGTGCCAGCAGCTCCAGTGGGGGGAACTATGGCTACACCTTC | CASSSSGGNYGYTF
TRBD2 | TRBJ2-7 | . | TRBV27 | TGTGCCAGCAGCCGACTAGCGGGAGGGAGGAGCTCCTACGAGCAGTACTTC | CASSRLAGGRSSYEQYF
. | TRBJ1-2 | . | TRBV11-2 | TGTGCCAGCAGGCACCGGCGGGGAGACTACACCTTC | CASRHRRGDYTF
. | TRBJ1-2 | . | TRBV30 | TGTGCCTGGAGCGTATCTCGAGGGCTAGGTTTCACCTTC | CAWSVSRGLGFTF
. | TRBJ1-1 | . | TRBV12-3/TRBV12-4 | TGTGCCAGCATCGAGGGGGGGACTGAAGCTTTCTTT | CASIEGGTEAFF
. | TRBJ1-6 | . | TRBV2 | TGTGCCAGCAGTGAAGAGCACGCGTACGCACCCCTCCACTTT | CASSEEHAYAPLHF
. | TRBJ1-5 | . | TRBV29-1 | TGCAGCGTTGAAGGGCAGGGAGGACAGCCCCAGCATTTT | CSVEGQGGQPQHF
. | TRBJ2-1 | once | TRBV4-1 | TGCGCCAGCAGCCAAGGAGAGAACAGGGCGTCCTACAATGAGCAGTTCTTC | CASSQGENRASYNEQFF
. | TRBJ1-5 | . | TRBV30 | TGTGCCTGGAGTAAAAACTCGGCCGGGAGGTATGGCAATCAGCCCCAGCATTTT | CAWSKNSAGRYGNQPQHF
. | TRBJ1-1 | . | TRBV7-2 | TGTGCCAGCAGACTAGGGCAGGGGCCCACTGAAGCTTTCTTT | CASRLGQGPTEAFF
TRBD1 | TRBJ2-1 | . | TRBV5-5 | TGTGCCAGCAGCTCCGGGACAGACCCTTGGTGGGACAATGAGCAGTTCTTC | CASSSGTDPWWDNEQFF